This passage covers 3 T cell receptor beta chains from one sample sequenced in a study of cytomegalovirus exposure and HLA in healthy donors. Use of 60 Vbeta and 13 Jbeta primers characterized the PCR. This table comes from immunoSEQ multiplex PCR, and its TCRdb copy is limited to in-frame clones, with some not included. The sample carries about 200,000 clones, around 83% recorded once. Sequences were obtained from PBMCs. These receptors came from a woman between 18 and 30 years old in good health and CMV-seronegative.

The chain uses TRBV6-5 and TRBJ1-2; 7 bases line up with TRBD1. The CDR3 length is 13 residues. Looked up from germline, CDR1 is MNHEY and CDR2 is SVGAGI. V was clipped by 5 bases and J by 8 bases; unmatched bases: 8. The CDR3 loop reads CASSQRDSEGYTF. DNA for the CDR3: TGTGCCAGCAGTCAGAGGGACAGCGAAGGCTACACCTTC.

The chain employs TRBV10-1 and TRBJ2-6; D is unclear. The CDR3 spans 14 residues. Trimming left V 3 bases short and J 1 base short, with 4 bases between. Germline values: CDR1 WNHNN, CDR2 SYGVQD (reference sequence). CDR3 bases: TGCGCCAGCAGTGACGGGTCTGGGGCCAACGTCCTGACTTTC. Translation: CASSDGSGANVLTF.

The chain recombines TRBV19 with TRBJ2-5, with 8 bases identical to TRBD1. V was pared by 10 bases and J by 1 base, with 14 bases of the junction left unmatched. CDR1 is LNHDA and CDR2 is SQIVND in the germline V gene (reference sequence). CDR3 length: 16 residues. The CDR3 sequence is CATTRQGASGQETQYF. The CDR3 coding sequence is TGTGCCACTACCCGGCAGGGGGCTTCTGGCCAAGAGACCCAGTACTTC.